The next 5 T cell receptor beta chains were all read from a single sample in a study of blood T cell repertoires in COVID-19. TCRdb's table, derived via immunoSEQ multiplex PCR, lists solely in-frame clones and lacks some. The sample gives approximately 73,000 clones, roughly 86% of which show up once; around 1.9% is in the top ten. The sequenced sample consisted of peripheral blood. All receptors come from a woman between 55 and 75 years old with acute or convalescent COVID-19.

The chain uses TRBV19 and TRBJ1-2; 8 bases agree with TRBD1. The CDR3 is made up of 14 amino acids. The J segment lost 4 bases and the V segment lost 6 bases, leaving 7 bases of the junction unmatched. Germline V gene lookup returns CDR1 LNHDA and CDR2 SQIVND (reference sequence). This CDR3 reads CASRRDRGIYGYTF. The CDR3 nucleotides are TGTGCCAGTAGGAGAGACAGGGGCATCTATGGCTACACCTTC.

The chain uses TRBV2 and TRBJ2-3; perhaps TRBD2 as D (5 bases). V was cut by 3 bases and J by 2 bases, with 18 bases left in between. The CDR3 length is 17 residues. CDR1 SNHLY and CDR2 FYNNEI come from the germline V gene. The CDR3 loop is CASSEGGSSLTTDTQYF. The CDR3 DNA reads as TGTGCCAGCAGTGAGGGTGGATCTAGCCTCACCACAGATACGCAGTATTTT.

The chain links TRBV29-1 to TRBJ1-1; D is undetermined. The ends were cut back, 2 bases at V and 6 bases at J, with 4 bases in the middle. The CDR3 covers 10 residues. The germline V gene encodes CDR1 SQVTM and CDR2 ANQGSEA. CDR3 coding DNA: TGCAGCGTTGAACAGGCTGAAGCTTTCTTT. It encodes CSVEQAEAFF.

The chain uses TRBV3-1 (or the pseudogene TRBV3-2) and TRBJ1-6; tentative D call: TRBD1 (6 bases). This CDR3 spans 17 amino acids. The V gene's germline CDR1 is LGHDT and CDR2 YNNKEL (reference sequence). Trimming cost V 3 bases and J 8 bases, with 20 bases left between them. CDR3 amino acids: CASSQRKGMTGYSPLHF. DNA for the CDR3: TGTGCCAGCAGCCAGCGAAAGGGAATGACAGGTTATTCACCCCTCCACTTT.

This clone occurred a few times. The chain recombines TRBV6-5 with TRBJ2-7; 8 nucleotides line up with TRBD2. The CDR3 totals 15 residues. CDR1 is MNHEY and CDR2 is SVGAGI in the germline V gene. V gave up 0 bases and J gave up 2 bases; unmatched junction bases: 3. CDR3 residues: CASSYSAGGTYEQYF. CDR3 DNA sequence: TGTGCCAGCAGTTACTCGGCGGGGGGAACCTACGAGCAGTACTTC.